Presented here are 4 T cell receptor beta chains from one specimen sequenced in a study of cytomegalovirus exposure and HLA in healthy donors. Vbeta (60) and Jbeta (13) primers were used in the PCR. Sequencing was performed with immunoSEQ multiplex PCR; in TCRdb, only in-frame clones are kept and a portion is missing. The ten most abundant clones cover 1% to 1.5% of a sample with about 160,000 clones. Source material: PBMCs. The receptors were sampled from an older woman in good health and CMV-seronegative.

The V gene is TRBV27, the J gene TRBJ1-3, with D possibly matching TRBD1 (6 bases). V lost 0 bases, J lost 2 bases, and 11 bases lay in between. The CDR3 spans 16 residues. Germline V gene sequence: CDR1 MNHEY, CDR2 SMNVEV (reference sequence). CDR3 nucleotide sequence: TGTGCCAGCAGTTTATCGAGCAGGGGTCCTGGAAACACCATATATTTT. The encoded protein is CASSLSSRGPGNTIYF.

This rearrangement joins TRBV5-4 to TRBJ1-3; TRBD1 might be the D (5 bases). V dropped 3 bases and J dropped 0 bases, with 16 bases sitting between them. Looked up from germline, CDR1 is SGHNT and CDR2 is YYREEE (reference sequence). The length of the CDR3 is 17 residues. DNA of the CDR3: TGTGCCAGCAGCTCGGGGGGAAGGGGTTCCTCTGGAAACACCATATATTTT. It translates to CASSSGGRGSSGNTIYF.

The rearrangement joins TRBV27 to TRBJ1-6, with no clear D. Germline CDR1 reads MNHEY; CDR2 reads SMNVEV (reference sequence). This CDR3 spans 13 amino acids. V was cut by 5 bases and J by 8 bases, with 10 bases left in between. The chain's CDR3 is CASSPVRDSPLHF. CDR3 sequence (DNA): TGTGCCAGCAGTCCCGTTCGAGATTCACCCCTCCACTTT.

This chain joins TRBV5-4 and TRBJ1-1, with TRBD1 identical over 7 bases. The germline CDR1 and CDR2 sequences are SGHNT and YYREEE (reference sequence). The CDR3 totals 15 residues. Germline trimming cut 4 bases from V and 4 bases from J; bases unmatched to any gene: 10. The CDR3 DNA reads TGTGCCAGCAGCCCAGGGGGGCGGGAGGGCACTGAAGCTTTCTTT. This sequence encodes CASSPGGREGTEAFF. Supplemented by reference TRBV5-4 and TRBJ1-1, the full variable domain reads ETGVTQSPTHLIKTRGQQVTLRCSSQSGHNTVSWYQQALGQGPQFIFQYYREEENGRGNFPPRFSGLQFPNYSSELNVNALELDDSALYLCASSPGGREGTEAFFGQGTRLTVV.